The rows below give T cell receptor beta chains drawn from one sample of a study of cytomegalovirus exposure and HLA in healthy donors. Profiling relied on immunoSEQ multiplex PCR, and the TCRdb table lists in-frame clones only, not all of them. The table records 150,000 or so clones, around 85% of them present only once. The sequencing sample was made of PBMCs. All receptors derive from a man in his fifties or sixties in good health and CMV-seropositive. CDR3s leave out the opening cysteine and the closing phenylalanine or tryptophan.

TRBV6-5,ASSIAGTSGYEQY
TRBV18,ASSPLLEQY
TRBV19,ASSKGHEQY
TRBV29-1,SHREVMDTEAF
TRBV28,ASSPGDYSYEQY
TRBV27,ASRRETWSDTQY
TRBV7-9,ASSLEVLQGSGYGYT
TRBV30,AWSPDRVTEAF
TRBV5-1,ASSLETPNYGYT
TRBV5-1,ASSLGSLAGGQETQY
TRBV30,AWSARLAGNEQF
TRBV18,ASSAGLGDEKLF
TRBV5-6,ASSLAETGREKLF
TRBV19,ASSISGGRTEAF
TRBV7-8,ASSLQQGSEQY
TRBV27,ASSPQREWGYEQY
TRBV5-6,ASSLYGGGGRQDQPQH
TRBV10-2,ASSESGAGDEKLF
TRBV7-3,ASSFVGGYEQY
TRBV6-5,ASSKTGNYGYT
TRBV20-1,SLQGQYEQY
TRBV5-1,ASGTLAGRSEQY
TRBV2,ASRPTGAGNTIY
TRBV9,ASSVTGGTEAF
TRBV28,ASSTRGLGEKLF
TRBV5-1,ASSLGLAGSYEQY
TRBV7-9,ASGDRDTGGNEKLF
TRBV18,ASSPRAREGETQY
TRBV18,ASSEETQY